Listed below are T cell receptor beta chains from one sample, sequenced in a study of control samples from healthy donors and cancer patients. TCRdb's copy holds only in-frame clones and misses some; the assay was immunoSEQ multiplex PCR. Altogether roughly 49,000 clones are present, almost 90% being singletons, with the ten largest covering 40%. Sequencing was carried out using PBMCs. The receptor source for this set is a middle-aged man with head and neck cancer. Both conserved end residues are part of each CDR3. D genes are given only for firm matches. Expanded clones are given a class, and other clones once, few, many or no size at all.

clone_size	cdr3_length	v_call	j_call	d_call	cdr3_aa	cdr3_nt
once	16	TRBV6-2/TRBV6-3	TRBJ2-7	TRBD1	CASSSLTYRGGYEQYF	TGTGCCAGCAGCTCTCTCACATACAGGGGCGGCTACGAGCAGTACTTC
-	13	TRBV29-1	TRBJ1-5	-	CSVEFYPGQPQHF	TGCAGCGTTGAGTTCTACCCGGGTCAGCCCCAGCATTTT
-	15	TRBV10-3	TRBJ1-2	-	CAISGGHRADYGYTF	TGTGCCATCAGTGGGGGCCACAGGGCGGACTATGGCTACACCTTC
-	14	TRBV5-1	TRBJ2-3	-	CASSLGGSTDTQYF	TGCGCCAGCAGCTTGGGGGGCAGCACAGATACGCAGTATTTT
-	18	TRBV6-7	TRBJ1-4	-	CASSYSGQAGYPNEKLFF	TGTGCCAGCAGTTACTCTGGGCAGGCCGGATACCCTAATGAAAAACTGTTTTTT
once	18	TRBV3-1/TRBV3-2	TRBJ1-5	-	CASSQAVSRAREEQPQHF	TGTGCCAGCAGCCAAGCTGTATCCCGGGCCCGGGAAGAACAGCCCCAGCATTTT
-	15	TRBV4-1	TRBJ2-1	TRBD1	CASSLGQGALNEQFF	TGCGCCAGCAGCCTGGGACAGGGTGCTCTCAATGAGCAGTTCTTC
-	16	TRBV7-2	TRBJ2-3	TRBD2	CASSPQSGGGTDTQYF	TGTGCCAGCAGCCCCCAAAGCGGGGGGGGCACAGATACGCAGTATTTT
-	14	TRBV5-4	TRBJ2-5	TRBD2	CASSLGTRQETQYF	TGTGCCAGCAGCTTGGGGACTAGACAAGAGACCCAGTACTTC
-	14	TRBV7-8	TRBJ2-5	-	CASSLRASQETQYF	TGTGCCAGCAGCTTAAGGGCGTCTCAAGAGACCCAGTACTTC
-	16	TRBV28	TRBJ2-7	TRBD2	CASRMPSGGTRYEQYF	TGTGCCAGCAGGATGCCCAGCGGGGGGACCAGGTACGAGCAGTACTTC
-	15	TRBV21-1	TRBJ2-3	-	CASNLTGGGADTQYF	TGTGCCAGCAACTTGACAGGGGGCGGCGCAGATACGCAGTATTTT
-	13	TRBV2	TRBJ2-1	-	CASSDQGWNEQFF	TGTGCCAGCAGTGACCAGGGCTGGAATGAGCAGTTCTTC
-	15	TRBV19	TRBJ1-5	-	CASSIDGAIRQPQHF	TGTGCCAGTAGTATAGATGGGGCAATTCGCCAGCCCCAGCATTTT
-	13	TRBV7-2	TRBJ2-7	TRBD2	CASSPSAGVEQYF	TGTGCCAGCAGCCCAAGCGCGGGGGTCGAGCAGTACTTC
-	16	TRBV18	TRBJ2-1	TRBD1	CASSPTGASSYNEQFF	TGTGCCAGCTCACCGACAGGGGCAAGCTCCTACAATGAGCAGTTCTTC